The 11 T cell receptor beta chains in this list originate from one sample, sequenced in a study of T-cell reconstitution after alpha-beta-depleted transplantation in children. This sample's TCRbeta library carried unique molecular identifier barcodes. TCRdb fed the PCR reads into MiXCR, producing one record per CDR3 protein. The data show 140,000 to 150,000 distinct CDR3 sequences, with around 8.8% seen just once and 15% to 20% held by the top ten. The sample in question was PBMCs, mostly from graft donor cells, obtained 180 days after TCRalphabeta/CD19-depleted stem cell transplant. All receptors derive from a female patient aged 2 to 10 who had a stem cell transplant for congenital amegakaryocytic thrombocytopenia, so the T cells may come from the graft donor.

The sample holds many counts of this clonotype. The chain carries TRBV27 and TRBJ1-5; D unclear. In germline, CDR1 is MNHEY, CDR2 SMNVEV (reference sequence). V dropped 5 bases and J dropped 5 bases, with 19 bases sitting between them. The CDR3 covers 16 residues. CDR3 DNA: TGTGCCAGCAGTCCGATTTCCATGGTAGTTCATCAGCCCCAGCATTTT. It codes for CASSPISMVVHQPQHF.

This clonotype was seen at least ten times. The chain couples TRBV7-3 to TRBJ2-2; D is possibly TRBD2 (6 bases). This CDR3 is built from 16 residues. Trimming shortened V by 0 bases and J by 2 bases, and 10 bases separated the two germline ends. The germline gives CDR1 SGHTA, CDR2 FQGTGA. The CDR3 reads CASSLTLAGNTGELFF. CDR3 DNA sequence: TGTGCCAGCAGCTTAACTTTGGCGGGAAACACCGGGGAGCTGTTTTTT.

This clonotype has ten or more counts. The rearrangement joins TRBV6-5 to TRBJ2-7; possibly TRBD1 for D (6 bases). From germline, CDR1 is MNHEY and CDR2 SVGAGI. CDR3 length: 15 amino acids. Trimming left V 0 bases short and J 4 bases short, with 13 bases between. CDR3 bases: TGTGCCAGCAGTTACTCGGCCAGGGGTGGTTACGAGCAGTACTTC. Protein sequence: CASSYSARGGYEQYF.

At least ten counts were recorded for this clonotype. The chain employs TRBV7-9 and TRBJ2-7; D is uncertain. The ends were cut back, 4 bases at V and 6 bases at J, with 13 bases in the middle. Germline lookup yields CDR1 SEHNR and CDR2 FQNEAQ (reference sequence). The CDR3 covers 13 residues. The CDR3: CASSSWTASEQYF. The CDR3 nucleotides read TGTGCCAGCAGCTCGTGGACGGCGTCCGAGCAGTACTTC.

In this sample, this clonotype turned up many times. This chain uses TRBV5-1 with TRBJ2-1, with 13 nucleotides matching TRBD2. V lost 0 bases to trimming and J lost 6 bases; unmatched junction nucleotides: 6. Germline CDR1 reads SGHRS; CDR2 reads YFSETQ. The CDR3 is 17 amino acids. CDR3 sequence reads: CASSLAAGLAGPNEQFF. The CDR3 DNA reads TGCGCCAGCAGCTTGGCAGCGGGACTAGCGGGACCCAATGAGCAGTTCTTC.

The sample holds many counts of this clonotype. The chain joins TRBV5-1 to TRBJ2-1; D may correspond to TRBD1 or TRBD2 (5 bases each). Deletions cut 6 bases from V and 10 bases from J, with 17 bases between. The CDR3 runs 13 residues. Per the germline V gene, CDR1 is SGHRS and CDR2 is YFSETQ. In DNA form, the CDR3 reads TGCGCCAGCAACGATTTGGGGACCGTCGAGCAGTTCTTC. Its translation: CASNDLGTVEQFF. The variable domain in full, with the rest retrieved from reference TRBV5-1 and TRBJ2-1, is KAGVTQTPRYLIKTRGQQVTLSCSPISGHRSVSWYQQTPGQGLQFLFEYFSETQRNKGNFPGRFSGRQFSNSRSEMNVSTLELGDSALYLCASNDLGTVEQFFGPGTRLTVL.

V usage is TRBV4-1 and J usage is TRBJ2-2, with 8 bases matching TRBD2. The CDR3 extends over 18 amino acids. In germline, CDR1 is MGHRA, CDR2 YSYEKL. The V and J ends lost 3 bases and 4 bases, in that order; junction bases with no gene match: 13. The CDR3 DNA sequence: TGCGCCAGCAGCCACACTCTAAGGGCGGGAGGCCTCACCGGGGAGCTGTTTTTT. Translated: CASSHTLRAGGLTGELFF.

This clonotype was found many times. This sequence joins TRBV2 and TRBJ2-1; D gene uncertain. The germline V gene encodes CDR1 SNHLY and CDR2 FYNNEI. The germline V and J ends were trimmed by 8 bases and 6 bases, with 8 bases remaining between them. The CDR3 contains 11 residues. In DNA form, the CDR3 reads TGTGCCAGCCAAAGGCTCAATGAGCAGTTCTTC. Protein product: CASQRLNEQFF.

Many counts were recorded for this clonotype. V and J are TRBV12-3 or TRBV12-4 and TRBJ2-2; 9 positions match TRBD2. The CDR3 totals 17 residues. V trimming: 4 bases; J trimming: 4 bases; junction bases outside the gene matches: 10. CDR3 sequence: CASSSGGGGRVTGELFF. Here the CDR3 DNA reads TGTGCCAGCAGTTCCGGGGGAGGCGGGAGGGTCACCGGGGAGCTGTTTTTT.

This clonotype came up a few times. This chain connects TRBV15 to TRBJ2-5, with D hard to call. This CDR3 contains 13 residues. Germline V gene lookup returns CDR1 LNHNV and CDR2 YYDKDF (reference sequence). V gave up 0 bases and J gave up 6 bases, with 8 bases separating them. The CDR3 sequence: CATSRDRPKTQYF. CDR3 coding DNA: TGTGCCACCAGCAGAGACCGACCGAAGACCCAGTACTTC. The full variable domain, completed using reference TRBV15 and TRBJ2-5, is DAMVIQNPRYQVTQFGKPVTLSCSQTLNHNVMYWYQQKSSQAPKLLFHYYDKDFNNEADTPDNFQSRRPNTSFCFLDIRSPGLGDTAMYLCATSRDRPKTQYFGPGTRLLVL.

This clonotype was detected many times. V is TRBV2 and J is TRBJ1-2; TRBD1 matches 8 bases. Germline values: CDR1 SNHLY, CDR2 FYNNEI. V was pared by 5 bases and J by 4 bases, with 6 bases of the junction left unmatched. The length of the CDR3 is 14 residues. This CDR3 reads CASSRGQAGYGYTF. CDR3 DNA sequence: TGTGCCAGCAGTCGGGGACAGGCGGGCTATGGCTACACCTTC.